The entry below gives a single T cell receptor (beta chain) sequence along with its context. Trimming pared 2 bases from V and 6 bases from J, leaving 20 bases between. Germline loops: CDR1 MNHEY, CDR2 SMNVEV (reference sequence). CDR3 length: 16 residues. Original processing methods: Estimates of nucleated cell counts were drawn from the amplification of reference gene primers. Assay used: immunoSEQ multiplex PCR; TCRdb lists only in-frame clones, some missing. D and trimming were read from the DNA, whereas the V and J calls and clone size are those reported in that table. The table records roughly 160,000 clones, over 70% of them present only once. The entry originates in a study of blood T cell repertoires in COVID-19. Across the whole study: Sources were T cells, B-cell-depleted T cells, or PBMCs; the material itself was cDNA or gDNA.

The specimen sequenced was peripheral blood. The source of this sequence is a woman aged 70 to 79 who had recovered from COVID-19. The chain joins TRBV27 to TRBJ2-7; D not certain. For the CDR3, the DNA is TGTGCCAGCAGTTTACCGAGTCCCGTGGGCCTCGGCGAGCAGTACTTC. It specifies CASSLPSPVGLGEQYF.